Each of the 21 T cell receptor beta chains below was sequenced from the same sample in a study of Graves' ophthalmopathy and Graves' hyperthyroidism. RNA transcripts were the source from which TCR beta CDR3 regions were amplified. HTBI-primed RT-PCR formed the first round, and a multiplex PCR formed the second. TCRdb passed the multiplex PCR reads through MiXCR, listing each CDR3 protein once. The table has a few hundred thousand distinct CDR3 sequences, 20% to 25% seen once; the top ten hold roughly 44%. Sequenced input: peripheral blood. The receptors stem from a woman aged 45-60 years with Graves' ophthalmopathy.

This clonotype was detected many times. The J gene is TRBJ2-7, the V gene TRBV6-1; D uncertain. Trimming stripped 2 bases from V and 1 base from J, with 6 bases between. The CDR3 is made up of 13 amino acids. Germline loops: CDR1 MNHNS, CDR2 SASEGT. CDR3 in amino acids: CASSERPSYEQYF. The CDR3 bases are TGTGCCAGCAGTGAAAGACCATCCTACGAGCAGTACTTC.

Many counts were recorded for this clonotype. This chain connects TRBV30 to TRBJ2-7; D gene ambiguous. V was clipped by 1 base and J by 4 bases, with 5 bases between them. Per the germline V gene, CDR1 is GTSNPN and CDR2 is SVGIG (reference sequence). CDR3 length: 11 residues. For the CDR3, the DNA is TGTGCCTGGAGTGCTAAATACGAGCAGTACTTC. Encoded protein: CAWSAKYEQYF.

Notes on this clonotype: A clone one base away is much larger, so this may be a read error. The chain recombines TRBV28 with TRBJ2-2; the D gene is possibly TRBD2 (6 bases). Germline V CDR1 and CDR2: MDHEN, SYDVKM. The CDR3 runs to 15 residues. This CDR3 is CASSLGTLNTGEVFF. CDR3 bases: TGTGCCAGCAGTTTAGGAACTCTTAACACCGGGGAGGTGTTTTTT.

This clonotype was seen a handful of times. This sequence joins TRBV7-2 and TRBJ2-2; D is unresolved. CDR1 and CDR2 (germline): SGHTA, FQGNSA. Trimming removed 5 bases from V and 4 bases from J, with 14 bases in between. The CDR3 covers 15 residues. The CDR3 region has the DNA TGTGCCAGCAGCACCCGACCCCCGGGCACCGGGGAGCTGTTTTTT. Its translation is CASSTRPPGTGELFF.

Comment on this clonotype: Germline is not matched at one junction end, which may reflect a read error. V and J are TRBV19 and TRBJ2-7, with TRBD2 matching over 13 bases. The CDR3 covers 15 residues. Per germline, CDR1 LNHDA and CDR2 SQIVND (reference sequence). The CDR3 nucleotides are TGTGCCAGTAGTCTTACTAGCGGGAGGGCCGCCAATACATTCTTC. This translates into CASSLTSGRAANTFF. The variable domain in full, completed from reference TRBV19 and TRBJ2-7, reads DGGITQSPKYLFRKEGQNVTLSCEQNLNHDAMYWYRQDPGQGLRLIYYSQIVNDFQKGDIAEGYSVSREKKESFPLTVTSAQKNPTAFYLCASSLTSGRAANTFFGPGTRLTVT.

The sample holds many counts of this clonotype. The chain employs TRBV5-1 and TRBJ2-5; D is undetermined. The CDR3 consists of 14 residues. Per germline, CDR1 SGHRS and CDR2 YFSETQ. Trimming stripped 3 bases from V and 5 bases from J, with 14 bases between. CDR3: CASSYGSKGETQYF. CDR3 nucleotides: TGCGCCAGCAGCTACGGGTCTAAAGGGGAGACCCAGTACTTC.

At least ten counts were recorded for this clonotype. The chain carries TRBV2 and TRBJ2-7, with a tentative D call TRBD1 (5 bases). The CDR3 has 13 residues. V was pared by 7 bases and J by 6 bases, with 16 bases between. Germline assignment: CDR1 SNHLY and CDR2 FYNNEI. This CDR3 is CASTLGRGGEQYF. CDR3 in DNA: TGTGCCAGCACCCTGGGAAGGGGCGGCGAGCAGTACTTC. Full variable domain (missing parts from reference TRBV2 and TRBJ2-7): EPEVTQTPSHQVTQMGQEVILRCVPISNHLYFYWYRQILGQKVEFLVSFYNNEISEKSEIFDDQFSVERPDGSNFTLKIRSTKLEDSAMYFCASTLGRGGEQYFGPGTRLTVT.

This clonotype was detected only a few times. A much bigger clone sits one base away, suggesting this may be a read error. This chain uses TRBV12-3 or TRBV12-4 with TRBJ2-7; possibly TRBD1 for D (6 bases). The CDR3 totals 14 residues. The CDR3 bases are TGTGCCGGCAGTTTCAGGGGCGAAGTCTACGAGCAGTACTTC. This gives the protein CAGSFRGEVYEQYF.

This chain's CDR3 is CASSPQRFSYNSPLHF. Written as DNA, the CDR3 is TGTGCCAGCAGTCCACAGCGGTTCTCCTATAATTCACCCCTCCACTTT. The chain joins TRBV27 to TRBJ1-6; D uncertain. Germline-derived CDR1 and CDR2 are MNHEY and SMNVEV (reference sequence). V dropped 5 bases and J dropped 0 bases, with 11 bases sitting between them. The CDR3 has 16 residues.

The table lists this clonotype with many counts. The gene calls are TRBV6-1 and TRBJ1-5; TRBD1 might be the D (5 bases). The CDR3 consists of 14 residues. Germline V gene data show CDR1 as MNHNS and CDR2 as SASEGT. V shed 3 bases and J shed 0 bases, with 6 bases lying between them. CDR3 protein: CASSEGDSNQPQHF. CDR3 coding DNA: TGTGCCAGCAGTGAGGGGGATAGCAATCAGCCCCAGCATTTT.

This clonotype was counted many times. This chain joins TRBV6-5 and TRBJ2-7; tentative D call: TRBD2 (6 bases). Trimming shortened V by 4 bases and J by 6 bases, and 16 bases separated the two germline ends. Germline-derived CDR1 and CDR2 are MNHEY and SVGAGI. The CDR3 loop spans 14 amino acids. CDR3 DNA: TGTGCCAGCAGTTCGCTTCGGGACTCCGGCGAGCAGTACTTC. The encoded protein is CASSSLRDSGEQYF.

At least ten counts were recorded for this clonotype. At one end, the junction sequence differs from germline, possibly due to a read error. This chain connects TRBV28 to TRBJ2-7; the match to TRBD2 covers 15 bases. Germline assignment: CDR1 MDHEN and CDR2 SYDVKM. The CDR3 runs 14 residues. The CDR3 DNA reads TGTGCCAGCACCCCTTTGGGACTAGCGGGAGGTACCTTCTTC. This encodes CASTPLGLAGGTFF.

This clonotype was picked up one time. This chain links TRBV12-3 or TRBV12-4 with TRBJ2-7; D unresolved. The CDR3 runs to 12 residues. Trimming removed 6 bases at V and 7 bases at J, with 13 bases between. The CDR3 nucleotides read TGTGCCAGCAGCCCCCGGTTCGGGGAGCAGTACTTC. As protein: CASSPRFGEQYF.

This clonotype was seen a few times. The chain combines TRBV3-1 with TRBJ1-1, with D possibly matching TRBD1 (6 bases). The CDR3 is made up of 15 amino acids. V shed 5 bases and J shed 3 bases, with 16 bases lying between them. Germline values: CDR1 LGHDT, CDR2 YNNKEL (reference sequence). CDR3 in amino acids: CASSLRTGTDTEAFF. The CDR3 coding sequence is TGTGCCAGCAGCTTGCGTACAGGGACGGACACTGAAGCTTTCTTT.

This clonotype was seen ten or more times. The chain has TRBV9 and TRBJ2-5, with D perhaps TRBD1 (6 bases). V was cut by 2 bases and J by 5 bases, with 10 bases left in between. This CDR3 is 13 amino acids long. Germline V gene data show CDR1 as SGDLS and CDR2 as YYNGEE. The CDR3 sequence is CASSVTGWETQYF. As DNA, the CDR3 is TGTGCCAGCAGCGTCACAGGGTGGGAGACCCAGTACTTC.

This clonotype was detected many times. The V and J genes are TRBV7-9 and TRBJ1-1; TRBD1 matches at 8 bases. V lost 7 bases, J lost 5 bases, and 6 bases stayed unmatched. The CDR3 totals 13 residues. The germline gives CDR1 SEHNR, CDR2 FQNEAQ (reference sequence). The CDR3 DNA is TGTGCCAGCACAGCAGGGGGCACGACTGAAGCTTTCTTT. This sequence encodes CASTAGGTTEAFF.

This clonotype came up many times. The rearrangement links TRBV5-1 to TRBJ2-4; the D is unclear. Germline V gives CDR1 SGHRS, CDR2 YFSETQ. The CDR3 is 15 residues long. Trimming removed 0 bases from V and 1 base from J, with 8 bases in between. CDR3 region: CASSLASRAKNIQYF. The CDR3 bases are TGCGCCAGCAGCTTGGCCAGTCGTGCCAAAAACATTCAGTACTTC.

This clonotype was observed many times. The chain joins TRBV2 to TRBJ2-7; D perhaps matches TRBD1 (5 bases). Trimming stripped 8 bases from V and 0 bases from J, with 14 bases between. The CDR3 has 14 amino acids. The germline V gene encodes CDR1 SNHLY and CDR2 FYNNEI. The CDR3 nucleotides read TGTGCCAGCTCCTCAGGGTTAGGCTCCTACGAGCAGTACTTC. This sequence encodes CASSSGLGSYEQYF.

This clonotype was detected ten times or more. CDR3 DNA: TGCAGTGCGGGAAAGGGAAATGAAGCTTTCTTT. The encoded protein is CSAGKGNEAFF. The chain recombines TRBV20-1 with TRBJ1-1; D gene unclear. This CDR3 has 11 residues. Germline V gene sequence: CDR1 DFQATT, CDR2 SNEGSKA (reference sequence). The V end was cut by 6 bases, the J end by 7 bases, with 12 bases between.

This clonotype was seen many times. CDR3 sequence reads: CSAKTLKTSGTYEQYF. CDR3 DNA sequence: TGCAGTGCGAAAACCCTAAAGACTAGCGGTACCTACGAGCAGTACTTC. The J gene is TRBJ2-7, the V gene TRBV20-1; 9 bases are shared with TRBD2. Germline loops: CDR1 DFQATT, CDR2 SNEGSKA (reference sequence). The V gene end was trimmed by 6 bases and the J gene end by 2 bases; junction bases not matched to a gene: 14. The CDR3 consists of 16 residues.

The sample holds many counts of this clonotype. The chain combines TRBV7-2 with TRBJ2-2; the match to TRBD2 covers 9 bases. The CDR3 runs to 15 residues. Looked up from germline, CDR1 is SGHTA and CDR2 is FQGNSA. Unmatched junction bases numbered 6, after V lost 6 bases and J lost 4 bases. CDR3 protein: CASRSAGGGTGELFF. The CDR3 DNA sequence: TGTGCCAGCAGGAGCGCGGGAGGGGGCACCGGGGAGCTGTTTTTT.